These 15 T cell receptor beta chains originate from one sample sequenced in a study of OX40 agonist ivuxolimab in advanced cancers. Clones were sequenced by immunoSEQ multiplex PCR, and TCRdb holds only the in-frame ones, with some missing. The table shows tens of thousands of clones, with 91% occurring only once. The specimen comprised CD4+ or CD8+ T cells sorted from blood, sampled in a trial of the OX40 agonist ivuxolimab. All receptors derive from an adult with an advanced solid tumor such as melanoma, head and neck, liver or kidney cancer.

This clone was seen once. The V and J genes are TRBV6-5 and TRBJ2-3, with 12 bases identical to TRBD2. V was pared by 4 bases and J by 5 bases, with 4 bases of the junction left unmatched. This CDR3 is built from 15 residues. Germline V gives CDR1 MNHEY, CDR2 SVGAGI. The DNA of the CDR3 is TGTGCCAGCAGTTTCTCTAGCGGGAGGGGAGATACGCAGTATTTT. It specifies CASSFSSGRGDTQYF.

CDR3 loop: CASSITRGFGTEAFF. In DNA form, the CDR3 reads TGTGCCAGCAGCATAACCAGGGGTTTTGGCACTGAAGCTTTCTTT. V is TRBV27 and J is TRBJ1-1, with D perhaps matching TRBD1 (6 bases). From germline, CDR1 is MNHEY and CDR2 SMNVEV (reference sequence). The CDR3 runs 15 residues. The V end was cut by 6 bases, the J end by 4 bases, with 18 bases between.

This clone has a single count. The chain uses TRBV4-1 and TRBJ2-7, with TRBD2 matching over 13 bases. The CDR3 totals 18 residues. The germline CDR1 and CDR2 sequences are MGHRA and YSYEKL. V lost 0 bases and J lost 5; bases outside the gene matches: 10. The CDR3 loop is CASSQDLPGTSGNHEQYF. The CDR3 DNA reads as TGCGCCAGCAGCCAAGATCTCCCCGGGACTAGCGGGAACCACGAGCAGTACTTC.

The V gene is TRBV6-5, the J gene TRBJ2-7; 9 bases fit TRBD1. Trimming at V came to 2 bases and at J to 1 base, leaving 0 bases not matched to a gene. The CDR3 is made up of 14 amino acids. Germline values: CDR1 MNHEY, CDR2 SVGAGI. The CDR3 is CASSYGQGSYEQYF. In DNA, the CDR3 is TGTGCCAGCAGTTACGGACAGGGGTCCTACGAGCAGTACTTC.

The genes are TRBV27 and TRBJ2-2, with D unclear. The CDR3 totals 12 residues. Per the germline V gene, CDR1 is MNHEY and CDR2 is SMNVEV (reference sequence). Between the trimmed V and J ends, which lost 1 base and 7 bases, there was a span of 4 bases. For the CDR3, the DNA is TGTGCCAGCAGTTTATATGGCGGGGAGCTGTTTTTT. As protein: CASSLYGGELFF.

The chain is built from TRBV28 and TRBJ1-5, with a possible D match to TRBD1 (5 bases). The CDR3 is 15 residues long. Germline CDR1 and CDR2: MDHEN and SYDVKM. Trimming took 2 bases from V and 0 from J, leaving 8 bases between them. CDR3 DNA: TGTGCCAGCAGTTTAGAGGGGTATAGCAATCAGCCCCAGCATTTT. It is translated as CASSLEGYSNQPQHF.

The rearrangement joins TRBV6-5 to TRBJ2-1, with D unclear. Trimming stripped 2 bases from V and 4 bases from J, with 9 bases between. Per germline, CDR1 MNHEY and CDR2 SVGAGI. This CDR3 comprises 14 residues. The chain's CDR3 is CASSYGQRYNEQFF. The CDR3 nucleotides read TGTGCCAGCAGTTACGGGCAGAGATACAATGAGCAGTTCTTC.

The J gene is TRBJ2-7, the V gene TRBV28; D perhaps matches TRBD1 (5 bases). Between the trimmed V and J ends, which lost 4 bases and 6 bases, there was a span of 13 bases. The germline V gene encodes CDR1 MDHEN and CDR2 SYDVKM. The CDR3 runs to 13 residues. The DNA of the CDR3 is TGTGCCAGCAGTTCGTTAACCAGGGTCGAGCAGTACTTC. This gives the protein CASSSLTRVEQYF.

This sequence joins TRBV28 and TRBJ2-7; 7 bases agree with TRBD1. The J segment lost 0 bases and the V segment lost 3 bases, leaving 8 bases of the junction unmatched. The CDR3 length is 16 residues. Germline V gene sequence: CDR1 MDHEN, CDR2 SYDVKM. In DNA, the CDR3 is TGTGCCAGCAGTTTGGAACAGGGGTACCTCTCCTACGAGCAGTACTTC. Amino acid sequence: CASSLEQGYLSYEQYF.

This clone was seen just once. The chain couples TRBV4-1 to TRBJ2-7, with 7 positions matching TRBD1. Germline CDR1 reads MGHRA; CDR2 reads YSYEKL. The CDR3 is made up of 14 amino acids. The junction had 3 bases not matched to a gene; V was cut back by 4 bases and J by 0 bases. In nucleotides, the CDR3 is TGCGCCAGCAGCCCTAGGGACAGCTCCTACGAGCAGTACTTC. Translated: CASSPRDSSYEQYF.

The chain couples TRBV6-5 to TRBJ2-2; D uncertain. The CDR3 has 14 amino acids. Trimming took off 4 bases at V and 2 bases at J, with 8 bases between the two ends. CDR1 and CDR2 from the germline V gene are MNHEY and SVGAGI. In DNA, the CDR3 is TGTGCCAGCAGTTCCGATGACAACACCGGGGAGCTGTTTTTT. It translates to CASSSDDNTGELFF.

V and J are TRBV7-9 and TRBJ2-1; D is uncertain. The V end lost 4 bases, the J end lost 0 bases, and 10 bases lay between the germline ends. Germline values: CDR1 SEHNR, CDR2 FQNEAQ (reference sequence). The CDR3 sequence is 15 residues long. DNA for the CDR3: TGTGCCAGCAGCTCCGACCAGAGCTCCTACAATGAGCAGTTCTTC. It translates to CASSSDQSSYNEQFF. Combining the CDR3 with reference TRBV7-9 and TRBJ2-1 gives the whole variable domain DTGVSQNPRHKITKRGQNVTFRCDPISEHNRLYWYRQTLGQGPEFLTYFQNEAQLEKSRLLSDRFSAERPKGSFSTLEIQRTEQGDSAMYLCASSSDQSSYNEQFFGPGTRLTVL.

The chain couples TRBV23-1 to TRBJ1-5; 8 nucleotides line up with TRBD1. TRBV23-1 is treated as an ORF (open reading frame) with a function not yet certain. The CDR3 loop spans 17 amino acids. V lost 0 bases, J lost 0 bases, and 4 bases stayed unmatched. The CDR3 protein is CASSQSADRVSNQPQHF. The CDR3 DNA sequence: TGCGCCAGCAGTCAATCGGCGGACAGGGTTAGCAATCAGCCCCAGCATTTT.

This chain links TRBV7-9 with TRBJ2-6; perhaps TRBD2 as D (5 bases). Germline V gives CDR1 SEHNR, CDR2 FQNEAQ (reference sequence). V gave up 5 bases and J gave up 2 bases, with 16 bases separating them. CDR3 length: 17 residues. CDR3 sequence (DNA): TGTGCCAGCAGCCACACCCCCGGAGGCCCTGGGGCCAACGTCCTGACTTTC. Protein product: CASSHTPGGPGANVLTF. Based on the CDR3 plus reference TRBV7-9 and TRBJ2-6, the full variable domain is DTGVSQNPRHKITKRGQNVTFRCDPISEHNRLYWYRQTLGQGPEFLTYFQNEAQLEKSRLLSDRFSAERPKGSFSTLEIQRTEQGDSAMYLCASSHTPGGPGANVLTFGAGSRLTVL.

The CDR3 DNA reads TGTGCCAGTAGTATAGGGGAGGGATACATGAACACTGAAGCTTTCTTT. Its translation is CASSIGEGYMNTEAFF. This chain joins TRBV19 and TRBJ1-1; D is uncertain. Germline V lookup: CDR1 LNHDA, CDR2 SQIVND (reference sequence). This CDR3 is 16 amino acids long. V was trimmed by 1 base and J by 0 bases, leaving 12 bases between them.